The 31 T cell receptor beta chains below all came from one sample that was sequenced in a study of T cell responses to AZD1222 COVID-19 vaccine (dated by TCRdb to the early 2020s). The sample's time point label, decoded: about 28 days (+/-7) after the second vaccine dose. Library prep was done by the immunoSEQ multiplex PCR assay. The source is immuneACCESS, and TCRdb retained only in-frame sequences with V and J called. Part of the clones is not carried over; for the studies checked, unresolved V genes explain less than half of this, and the remainder is unexplained. This sample holds around 100,000 clones; 85% were observed only once. The biggest ten clones account for 4.5% of the sample. The sequenced sample was peripheral blood, obtained 28 days after the second AZD1222 dose. The receptors stem from an adult who received the AZD1222 COVID-19 vaccine.

V gene TRBV3-1 (or the pseudogene TRBV3-2) combines with J gene TRBJ2-5, with 8 nucleotides matching TRBD2. The CDR3 covers 15 residues. The V gene's germline CDR1 is LGHDT and CDR2 YNNKEL (reference sequence). The V gene end was trimmed by 5 bases and the J gene end by 1 base; junction bases not matched to a gene: 6. CDR3 loop: CASSGRRGGQETQYF. The CDR3 DNA sequence: TGTGCCAGCAGCGGTAGACGGGGGGGCCAAGAGACCCAGTACTTC.

V and J are TRBV2 and TRBJ2-5, with D unresolved. Germline CDR1 and CDR2: SNHLY and FYNNEI. The CDR3 spans 13 residues. Trimming removed 3 bases at V and 5 bases at J, with 10 bases between. The CDR3 loop is CASSEEYQETQYF. In nucleotides, the CDR3 is TGTGCCAGCAGTGAGGAGTATCAGGAGACCCAGTACTTC.

The chain recombines TRBV2 with TRBJ2-3; a possible D gene is TRBD1 (6 bases). Per the germline V gene, CDR1 is SNHLY and CDR2 is FYNNEI. Trimming removed 4 bases at V and 0 bases at J, with 14 bases between. There are 16 residues in the CDR3. The CDR3 is CASSVRGGHSTDTQYF. The CDR3 nucleotides are TGTGCCAGCAGTGTCAGGGGTGGTCACAGCACAGATACGCAGTATTTT.

This clone was observed a handful of times. At the DNA level, this CDR3 is encoded by other sequences in the same sample as well. The chain uses TRBV28 and TRBJ2-7; D gene ambiguous. This CDR3 is built from 13 residues. CDR1 and CDR2 (germline): MDHEN, SYDVKM. V was pared by 3 bases and J by 0 bases, with 6 bases between. CDR3 DNA: TGTGCCAGCAGTTTGGGCAGCTCCTACGAGCAGTACTTC. It specifies CASSLGSSYEQYF.

This clone occurred once. This chain links TRBV19 with TRBJ1-1, with 8 positions matching TRBD1. Germline V CDR1 and CDR2: LNHDA, SQIVND (reference sequence). Losses at the gene ends were 0 bases for V and 0 bases for J; bases not matched to a gene: 3. CDR3 length: 16 residues. This CDR3 reads CASSIDQGAMNTEAFF. CDR3 nucleotide sequence: TGTGCCAGTAGTATAGACCAGGGGGCTATGAACACTGAAGCTTTCTTT.

A note on this clone: The junction does not match germline at one end; this may be a read error. The chain has TRBV20-1 and TRBJ2-3, with 8 bases that match TRBD2. This CDR3 spans 11 amino acids. Germline CDR1 DFQATT, CDR2 SNEGSKA (reference sequence). CDR3: CSVRVAGGQYF. The CDR3 bases are TGCAGTGTTAGAGTTGCGGGGGGCCAGTATTTT.

This chain uses TRBV7-9 with TRBJ2-1, with 8 bases fitting TRBD1. The CDR3 is 12 amino acids. CDR1 and CDR2 (germline): SEHNR, FQNEAQ (reference sequence). With 5 bases clipped from V and 14 bases from J, the junction kept 8 bases outside the gene matches. In DNA form, the CDR3 reads TGTGCCAGCAGCCGCGGGACAGGCAAAGAGTTCTTC. Encoded protein: CASSRGTGKEFF.

The V and J genes are TRBV20-1 and TRBJ1-5; D is uncertain. Looked up from germline, CDR1 is DFQATT and CDR2 is SNEGSKA (reference sequence). The CDR3 contains 16 residues. Trimming removed 3 bases at V and 2 bases at J, with 17 bases between. The DNA of the CDR3 is TGCAGTGCTAGTTCCCCCAGGCGAGGTGGCAATCAGCCCCAGCATTTT. Translating it yields CSASSPRRGGNQPQHF.

The chain is built from TRBV2 and TRBJ2-1; 8 bases are a match to TRBD2. Germline V gives CDR1 SNHLY, CDR2 FYNNEI. Trimming removed 4 bases from V and 9 bases from J; junction bases left unmatched: 8. The CDR3 has 14 residues. CDR3 DNA sequence: TGTGCCAGCAGTGGCGCGGGGGGTGCAAGTGAGCAGTTCTTC. Encoded protein: CASSGAGGASEQFF.

The gene calls are TRBV28 and TRBJ2-7; D possibly corresponds to TRBD2 (6 bases). The germline CDR1 and CDR2 sequences are MDHEN and SYDVKM. V dropped 7 bases and J dropped 0 bases, with 19 bases sitting between them. CDR3 length equals 16 residues. The CDR3 nucleotides are TGTGCCAGCATAGGGCGGGGCAGGACAAGCTCCTACGAGCAGTACTTC. Its protein product is CASIGRGRTSSYEQYF.

J is TRBJ2-1 and V is TRBV6-2 or TRBV6-3; 10 nucleotides match TRBD2. The length of the CDR3 is 15 residues. The trim removed 6 bases at V and 4 bases at J, leaving 6 bases unmatched. The germline V gene has CDR1 MNHEY and CDR2 SVGEGT. The DNA of the CDR3 is TGTGCCAGCAGCCTAAGCGGGAGGGGATACAATGAGCAGTTCTTC. It codes for CASSLSGRGYNEQFF.

The rearrangement links TRBV5-1 to TRBJ2-3, with D uncertain. The V end lost 0 bases, the J end lost 2 bases, and 13 bases lay between the germline ends. This CDR3 comprises 16 residues. The germline V gene encodes CDR1 SGHRS and CDR2 YFSETQ. The CDR3 loop reads CASSLAATQNTDTQYF. The CDR3 region has the DNA TGCGCCAGCAGCTTGGCCGCGACTCAAAACACAGATACGCAGTATTTT.

The chain couples TRBV14 to TRBJ2-7; D not resolved. Germline V gives CDR1 SGHDN, CDR2 FVKESK. CDR3 size: 15 residues. V gave up 1 base and J gave up 3 bases, with 13 bases separating them. As DNA, the CDR3 is TGTGCCAGCAGCCAAGGACACACTTTCTACTACGAGCAGTACTTC. Its protein is CASSQGHTFYYEQYF.

This rearrangement joins TRBV7-2 to TRBJ1-2, with D possibly being TRBD1 (5 bases). V gave up 0 bases and J gave up 5 bases, with 19 bases separating them. The CDR3 has 17 residues. The germline V gene has CDR1 SGHTA and CDR2 FQGNSA. This chain's CDR3 is CASSLAPGGGLVYGYTF. Here the CDR3 DNA reads TGTGCCAGCAGCTTAGCCCCCGGGGGGGGACTCGTATATGGCTACACCTTC.

The chain combines TRBV3-1 (or the pseudogene TRBV3-2) with TRBJ2-5, with TRBD2 matching 16 bases. The V gene end was trimmed by 4 bases and the J gene end by 4 bases; junction bases not matched to a gene: 12. This CDR3 has 19 amino acids. Germline V gene sequence: CDR1 LGHDT, CDR2 YNNKEL (reference sequence). This CDR3 is CASSPGSGLAGGPGETQYF. The CDR3 bases are TGTGCCAGCAGCCCTGGCTCGGGACTAGCGGGAGGGCCGGGAGAGACCCAGTACTTC.

The chain employs TRBV18 and TRBJ2-5; 8 positions agree with TRBD2. The CDR3 contains 18 residues. CDR1 KGHSH and CDR2 LQKENI come from the germline V gene. The V gene end was trimmed by 3 bases and the J gene end by 4 bases; junction bases not matched to a gene: 16. The chain's CDR3 is CASSPVLRRGGRGETQYF. CDR3 DNA sequence: TGTGCCAGCTCACCGGTCCTACGCCGGGGGGGCCGAGGAGAGACCCAGTACTTC. The full variable domain, in which reference TRBV18 and TRBJ2-5 provide the parts outside the CDR3, is NAGVMQNPRHLVRRRGQEARLRCSPMKGHSHVYWYRQLPEEGLKFMVYLQKENIIDESGMPKERFSAEFPKEGPSILRIQQVVRGDSAAYFCASSPVLRRGGRGETQYFGPGTRLLVL.

The chain recombines TRBV30 with TRBJ2-5; TRBD1 might be the D (5 bases). Germline-derived CDR1 and CDR2 are GTSNPN and SVGIG (reference sequence). The ends were cut back, 4 bases at V and 3 bases at J, with 6 bases in the middle. The CDR3 consists of 11 residues. CDR3 sequence reads: CAWKGEETQYF. The CDR3 DNA follows: TGTGCCTGGAAAGGGGAAGAGACCCAGTACTTC.

This chain links TRBV18 with TRBJ2-2, with TRBD1 matching 10 bases. V lost 6 bases, J lost 5 bases, and 6 bases stayed unmatched. The CDR3 loop spans 15 amino acids. Germline V gene data show CDR1 as KGHSH and CDR2 as LQKENI. Written as DNA, the CDR3 is TGTGCCAGCTCCCACGACAGGGGGCGAACCGGGGAGCTGTTTTTT. Amino acids: CASSHDRGRTGELFF.

The chain carries TRBV28 and TRBJ1-5, with TRBD1 identical over 7 bases. In germline, CDR1 is MDHEN, CDR2 SYDVKM. The CDR3 has 13 amino acids. J was trimmed by 5 bases and V by 5 bases; bases with no gene match: 3. The CDR3 DNA follows: TGTGCCAGCAGTGCGACAGGGCATCAGCCCCAGCATTTT. Encoded protein: CASSATGHQPQHF.

V is TRBV5-5 and J is TRBJ2-1; possibly TRBD1 for D (7 bases). Germline-derived CDR1 and CDR2 are SGHKS and YYEKEE (reference sequence). The CDR3 loop spans 15 amino acids. The germline V and J ends were trimmed by 1 base and 7 bases, with 15 bases remaining between them. CDR3 in DNA: TGTGCCAGCAGCTTGTATGTCGCAGGGGGGAATGAGCAGTTCTTC. Encoded protein: CASSLYVAGGNEQFF.

The rearrangement uses TRBV12-3 or TRBV12-4 and TRBJ2-2, with a tentative D call TRBD1 (5 bases). The CDR3 runs to 13 residues. The V end lost 3 bases, the J end lost 5 bases, and 7 bases lay between the germline ends. The CDR3 reads CASSFAGTGELFF. The CDR3 DNA sequence: TGTGCCAGCAGTTTCGCAGGGACCGGGGAGCTGTTTTTT.

The V and J genes are TRBV30 and TRBJ2-1; D is unresolved. CDR1 and CDR2 (germline): GTSNPN, SVGIG (reference sequence). This CDR3 contains 13 residues. Deletions cut 1 base from V and 3 bases from J, with 7 bases between. CDR3 sequence reads: CAWSGGFYNEQFF. CDR3 DNA: TGTGCCTGGAGTGGGGGTTTCTACAATGAGCAGTTCTTC. The full variable domain, completed using reference TRBV30 and TRBJ2-1, is SQTIHQWPATLVQPVGSPLSLECTVEGTSNPNLYWYRQAAGRGLQLLFYSVGIGQISSEVPQNLSASRPQDRQFILSSKKLLLSDSGFYLCAWSGGFYNEQFFGPGTRLTVL.

This chain connects TRBV19 to TRBJ2-7, with a weak D call TRBD1 (6 bases). Germline CDR1 reads LNHDA; CDR2 reads SQIVND (reference sequence). The germline V and J ends were trimmed by 1 base and 2 bases, with 9 bases remaining between them. The CDR3 spans 14 residues. The DNA for the CDR3 is TGTGCCAGTAGTATAGTGGCAGGGGCCTACGAGCAGTACTTC. The encoded protein is CASSIVAGAYEQYF.

The J gene is TRBJ2-1, the V gene TRBV11-3, with TRBD2 matching over 8 bases. V lost 5 bases, J lost 8 bases, and 2 bases stayed unmatched. The CDR3 sequence is 12 residues long. Per the germline V gene, CDR1 is SGHNT and CDR2 is YENEEA. The CDR3 loop reads CASSPGRDEQFF. The CDR3 bases are TGTGCCAGCAGCCCCGGGAGGGATGAGCAGTTCTTC.

J is TRBJ2-1 and V is TRBV9, with 8 nucleotides matching TRBD2. This CDR3 has 14 residues. The trim removed 3 bases at V and 8 bases at J, leaving 7 bases unmatched. CDR1 SGDLS and CDR2 YYNGEE come from the germline V gene. The CDR3 here is CASSERLARDEQFF. CDR3 coding DNA: TGTGCCAGCAGCGAGAGACTAGCGCGGGATGAGCAGTTCTTC.

The rearrangement uses TRBV5-1 and TRBJ1-6; 7 nucleotides line up with TRBD1. The germline V gene encodes CDR1 SGHRS and CDR2 YFSETQ. V was clipped by 5 bases and J by 7 bases; unmatched bases: 6. The CDR3 contains 14 residues. CDR3 DNA: TGCGCCAGCAGGGTGACAGGGCAAAATTCACCCCTCCACTTT. Its translation: CASRVTGQNSPLHF.

The chain links TRBV7-8 to TRBJ1-1; D perhaps matches TRBD1 (5 bases). The CDR3 extends over 14 amino acids. Germline CDR1 and CDR2: SGHVS and FQNEAQ. V was clipped by 0 bases and J by 6 bases, with 11 bases between them. This CDR3 reads CASSLAGRGAEAFF. CDR3 DNA sequence: TGTGCCAGCAGCTTAGCGGGGAGGGGCGCTGAAGCTTTCTTT.

The chain joins TRBV5-1 to TRBJ1-3, with D unclear. The V end lost 0 bases, the J end lost 0 bases, and 7 bases lay between the germline ends. Per germline, CDR1 SGHRS and CDR2 YFSETQ. The CDR3 is made up of 15 amino acids. CDR3 residues: CASSLVGNSGNTIYF. The CDR3 bases are TGCGCCAGCAGCTTGGTTGGGAACTCTGGAAACACCATATATTTT.

V usage is TRBV6-5 and J usage is TRBJ1-6; D possibly corresponds to TRBD1 (5 bases). V lost 2 bases and J 14 bases, leaving 22 bases between the germline ends. Germline values: CDR1 MNHEY, CDR2 SVGAGI. CDR3 length: 16 residues. In DNA, the CDR3 is TGTGCCAGCAGTTACCCGAGAGGGTCCGGGACCCATTCCCTCCACTTT. Amino acids: CASSYPRGSGTHSLHF.

The chain has TRBV19 and TRBJ1-5; D may be TRBD1 (6 bases). This CDR3 comprises 15 residues. In germline, CDR1 is LNHDA, CDR2 SQIVND (reference sequence). The V end lost 7 bases, the J end lost 2 bases, and 15 bases lay between the germline ends. The CDR3 here is CASTPTDRGNQPQHF. Here the CDR3 DNA reads TGTGCCAGTACTCCAACGGACAGAGGCAATCAGCCCCAGCATTTT.

The chain combines TRBV6-2 or TRBV6-3 with TRBJ2-2; 10 nucleotides agree with TRBD2. The V gene's germline CDR1 is MNHEY and CDR2 SVGEGT. The J segment lost 6 bases and the V segment lost 2 bases, leaving 3 bases of the junction unmatched. This CDR3 region has 15 residues. CDR3 amino acids: CASSYRAGGPGELFF. The CDR3 DNA reads as TGTGCCAGCAGTTACCGAGCGGGGGGGCCCGGGGAGCTGTTTTTT.